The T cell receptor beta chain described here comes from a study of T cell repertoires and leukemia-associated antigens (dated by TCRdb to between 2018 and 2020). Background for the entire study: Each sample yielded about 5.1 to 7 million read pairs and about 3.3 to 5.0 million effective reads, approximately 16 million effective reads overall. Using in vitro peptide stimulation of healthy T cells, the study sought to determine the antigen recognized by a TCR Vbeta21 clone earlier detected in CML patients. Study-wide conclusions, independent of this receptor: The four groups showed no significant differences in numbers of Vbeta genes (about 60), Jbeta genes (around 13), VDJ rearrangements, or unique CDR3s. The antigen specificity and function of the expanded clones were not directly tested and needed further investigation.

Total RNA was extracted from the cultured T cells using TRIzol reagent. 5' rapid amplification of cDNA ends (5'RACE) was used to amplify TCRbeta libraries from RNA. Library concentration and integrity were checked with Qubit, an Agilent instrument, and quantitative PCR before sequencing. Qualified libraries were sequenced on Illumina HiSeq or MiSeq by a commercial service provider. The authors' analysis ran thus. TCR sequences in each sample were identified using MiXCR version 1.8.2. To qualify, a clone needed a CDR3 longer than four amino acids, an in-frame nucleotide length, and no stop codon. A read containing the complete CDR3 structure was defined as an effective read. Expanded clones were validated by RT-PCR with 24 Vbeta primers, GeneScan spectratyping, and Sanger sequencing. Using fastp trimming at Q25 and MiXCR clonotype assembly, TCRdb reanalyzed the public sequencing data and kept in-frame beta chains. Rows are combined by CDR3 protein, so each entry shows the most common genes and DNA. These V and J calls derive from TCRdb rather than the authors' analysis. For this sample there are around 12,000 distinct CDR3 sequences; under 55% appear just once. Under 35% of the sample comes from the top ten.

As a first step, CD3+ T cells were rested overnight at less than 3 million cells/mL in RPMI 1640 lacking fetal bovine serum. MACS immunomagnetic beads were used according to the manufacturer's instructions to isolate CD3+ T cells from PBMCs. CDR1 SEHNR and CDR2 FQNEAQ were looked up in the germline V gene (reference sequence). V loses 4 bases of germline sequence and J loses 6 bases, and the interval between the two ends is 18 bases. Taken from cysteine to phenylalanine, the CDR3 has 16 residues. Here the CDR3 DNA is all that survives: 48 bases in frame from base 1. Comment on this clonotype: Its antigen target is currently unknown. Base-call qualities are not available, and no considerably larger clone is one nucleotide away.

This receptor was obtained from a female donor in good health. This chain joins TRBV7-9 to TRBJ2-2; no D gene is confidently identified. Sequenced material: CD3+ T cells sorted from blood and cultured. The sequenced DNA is TGTGCCAGCAGCTACACCTCGAGAGTACGGGCCGGGGAGCTGTTTTTT. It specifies CASSYTSRVRAGELFF.